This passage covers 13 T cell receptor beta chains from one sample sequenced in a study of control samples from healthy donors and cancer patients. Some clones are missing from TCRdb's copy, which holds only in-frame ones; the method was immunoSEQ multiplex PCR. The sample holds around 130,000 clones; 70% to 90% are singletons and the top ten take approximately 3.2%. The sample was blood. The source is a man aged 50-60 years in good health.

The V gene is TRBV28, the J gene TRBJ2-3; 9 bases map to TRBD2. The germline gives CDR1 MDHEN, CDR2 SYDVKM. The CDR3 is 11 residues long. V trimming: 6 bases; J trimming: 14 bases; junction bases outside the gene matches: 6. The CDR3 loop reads CASSPGLATYF. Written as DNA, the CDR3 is TGTGCCAGCAGCCCAGGACTAGCGACGTATTTT.

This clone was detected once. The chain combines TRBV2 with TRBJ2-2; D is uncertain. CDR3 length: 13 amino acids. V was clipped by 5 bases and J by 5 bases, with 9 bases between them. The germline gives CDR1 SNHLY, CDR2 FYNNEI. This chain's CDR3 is CASSLTVTGELFF. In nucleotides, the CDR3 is TGTGCCAGCAGTCTTACCGTGACCGGGGAGCTGTTTTTT.

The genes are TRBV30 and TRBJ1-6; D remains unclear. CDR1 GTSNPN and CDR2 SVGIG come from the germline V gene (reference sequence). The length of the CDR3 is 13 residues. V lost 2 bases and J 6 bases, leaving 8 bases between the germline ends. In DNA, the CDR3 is TGTGCCTGGAGTCTCGACCCTAATTCACCCCTCCACTTT. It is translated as CAWSLDPNSPLHF. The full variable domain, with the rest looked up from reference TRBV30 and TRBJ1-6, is SQTIHQWPATLVQPVGSPLSLECTVEGTSNPNLYWYRQAAGRGLQLLFYSVGIGQISSEVPQNLSASRPQDRQFILSSKKLLLSDSGFYLCAWSLDPNSPLHFGNGTRLTVT.

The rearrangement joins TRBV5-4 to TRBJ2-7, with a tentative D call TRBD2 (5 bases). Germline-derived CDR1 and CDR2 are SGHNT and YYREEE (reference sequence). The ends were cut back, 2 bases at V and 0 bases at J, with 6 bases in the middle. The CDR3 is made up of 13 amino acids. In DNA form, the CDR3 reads TGTGCCAGCAGCTTCCGGGACTCCTACGAGCAGTACTTC. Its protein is CASSFRDSYEQYF. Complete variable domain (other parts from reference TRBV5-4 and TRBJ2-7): ETGVTQSPTHLIKTRGQQVTLRCSSQSGHNTVSWYQQALGQGPQFIFQYYREEENGRGNFPPRFSGLQFPNYSSELNVNALELDDSALYLCASSFRDSYEQYFGPGTRLTVT.

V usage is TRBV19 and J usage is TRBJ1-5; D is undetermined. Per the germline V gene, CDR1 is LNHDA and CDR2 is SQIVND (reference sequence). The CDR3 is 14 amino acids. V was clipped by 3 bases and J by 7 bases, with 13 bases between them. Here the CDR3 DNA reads TGTGCCAGTAGTATCGGGGTGGGGAGGCAGCCCCAGCATTTT. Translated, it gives CASSIGVGRQPQHF.

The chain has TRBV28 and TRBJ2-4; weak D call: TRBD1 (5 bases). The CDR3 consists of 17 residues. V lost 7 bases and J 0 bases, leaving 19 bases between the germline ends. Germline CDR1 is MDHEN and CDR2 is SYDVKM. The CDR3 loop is CASTTISGFSAKNIQYF. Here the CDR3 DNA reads TGTGCCAGCACCACAATTTCAGGGTTTTCAGCCAAAAACATTCAGTACTTC.

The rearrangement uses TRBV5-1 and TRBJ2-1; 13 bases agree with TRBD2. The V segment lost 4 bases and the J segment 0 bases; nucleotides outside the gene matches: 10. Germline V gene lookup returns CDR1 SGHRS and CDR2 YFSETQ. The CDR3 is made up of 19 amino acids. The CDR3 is CASSPRLAGGFVSYNEQFF. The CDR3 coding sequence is TGCGCCAGCAGCCCAAGACTAGCGGGGGGTTTCGTCTCCTACAATGAGCAGTTCTTC.

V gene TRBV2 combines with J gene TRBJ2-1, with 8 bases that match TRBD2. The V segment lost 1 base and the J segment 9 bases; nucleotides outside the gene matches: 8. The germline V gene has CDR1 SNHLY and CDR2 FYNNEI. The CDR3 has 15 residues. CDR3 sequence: CASSEEGLGGGEQFF. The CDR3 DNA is TGTGCCAGCAGTGAAGAGGGCCTCGGGGGGGGTGAGCAGTTCTTC. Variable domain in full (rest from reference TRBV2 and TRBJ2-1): EPEVTQTPSHQVTQMGQEVILRCVPISNHLYFYWYRQILGQKVEFLVSFYNNEISEKSEIFDDQFSVERPDGSNFTLKIRSTKLEDSAMYFCASSEEGLGGGEQFFGPGTRLTVL.

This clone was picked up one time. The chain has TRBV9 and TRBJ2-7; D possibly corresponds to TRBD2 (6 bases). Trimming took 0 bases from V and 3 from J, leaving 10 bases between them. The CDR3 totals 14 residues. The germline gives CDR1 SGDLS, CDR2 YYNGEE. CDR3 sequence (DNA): TGTGCCAGCAGCGTAGGGGGGGAATACTACGAGCAGTACTTC. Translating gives CASSVGGEYYEQYF.

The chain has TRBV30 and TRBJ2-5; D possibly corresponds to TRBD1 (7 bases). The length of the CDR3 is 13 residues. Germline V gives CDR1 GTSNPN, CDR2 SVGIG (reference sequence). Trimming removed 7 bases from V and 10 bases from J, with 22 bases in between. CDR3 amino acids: CALEGAAGRVQYF. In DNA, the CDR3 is TGTGCCTTGGAGGGGGCCGCGGGTCGGGTCCAGTACTTC.

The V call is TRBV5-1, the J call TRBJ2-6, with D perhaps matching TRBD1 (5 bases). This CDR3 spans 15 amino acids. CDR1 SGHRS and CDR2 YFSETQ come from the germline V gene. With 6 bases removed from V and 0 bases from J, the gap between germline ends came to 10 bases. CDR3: CASTKTGSGANVLTF. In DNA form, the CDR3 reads TGCGCCAGCACCAAAACAGGCTCTGGGGCCAACGTCCTGACTTTC. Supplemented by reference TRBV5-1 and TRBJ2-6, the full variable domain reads KAGVTQTPRYLIKTRGQQVTLSCSPISGHRSVSWYQQTPGQGLQFLFEYFSETQRNKGNFPGRFSGRQFSNSRSEMNVSTLELGDSALYLCASTKTGSGANVLTFGAGSRLTVL.

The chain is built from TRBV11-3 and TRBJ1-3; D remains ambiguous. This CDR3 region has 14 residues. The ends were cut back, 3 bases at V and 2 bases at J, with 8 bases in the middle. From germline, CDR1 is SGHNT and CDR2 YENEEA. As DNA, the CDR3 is TGTGCCAGCAGCTTGGGTCAACCTGGAAACACCATATATTTT. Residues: CASSLGQPGNTIYF.

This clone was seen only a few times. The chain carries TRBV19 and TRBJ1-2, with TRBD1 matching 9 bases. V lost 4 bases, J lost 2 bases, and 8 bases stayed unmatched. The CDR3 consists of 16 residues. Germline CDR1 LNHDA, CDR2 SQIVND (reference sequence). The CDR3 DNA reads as TGTGCCAGTAGTAAAAACAGAGGACAGGGGAACTATGGCTACACCTTC. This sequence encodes CASSKNRGQGNYGYTF.